This T cell receptor beta chain was recovered during a study of blood T cell repertoires in COVID-19. About the research overall: Sites in the United States, Italy and Spain provided acute and convalescent COVID-19 samples. From T cells, B-cell-depleted T cells, or PBMCs came the material, which was cDNA or gDNA.

This clone was observed a single time. Generated by immunoSEQ multiplex PCR, the TCRdb table keeps only in-frame clones and is missing some. The table has a few hundred thousand clones, more than 80% seen once. The V end was cut by 3 bases, the J end by 7 bases, with 12 bases between. This CDR3 contains 14 residues. The germline gives CDR1 LGHDT, CDR2 YNNKEL (reference sequence). Sequencing was done on a sample of peripheral blood. This TCR came from a woman aged 25-40 years with active or convalescent COVID-19. The gene calls are TRBV3-1 (or the pseudogene TRBV3-2) and TRBJ2-2, with TRBD2 as a possible D gene (5 bases). The CDR3 sequence: CASSQLGAVGELFF. DNA of the CDR3: TGTGCCAGCAGCCAGCTGGGAGCGGTCGGGGAGCTGTTTTTT.